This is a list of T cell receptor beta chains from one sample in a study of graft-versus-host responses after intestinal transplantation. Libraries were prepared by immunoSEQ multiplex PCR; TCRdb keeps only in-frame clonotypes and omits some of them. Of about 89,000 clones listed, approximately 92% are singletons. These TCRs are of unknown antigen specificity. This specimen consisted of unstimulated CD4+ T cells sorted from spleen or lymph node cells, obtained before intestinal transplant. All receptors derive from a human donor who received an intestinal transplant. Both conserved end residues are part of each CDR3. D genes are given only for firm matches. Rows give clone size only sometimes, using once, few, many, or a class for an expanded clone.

cdr3_nt: TGTGCCATCGGGACTAGCGGGAGGACAGATACGCAGTATTTT
cdr3_aa: CAIGTSGRTDTQYF
clone_size: NA
d_call: TRBD2
v_call: TRBV10-3
j_call: TRBJ2-3

cdr3_nt: TGCGCCAGCAGCTTGGATGGGGCACCGGACTCCTACGAGCAGTACTTC
cdr3_aa: CASSLDGAPDSYEQYF
clone_size: NA
d_call: NA
v_call: TRBV5-1
j_call: TRBJ2-7

cdr3_nt: TGTGCCAGCAGTGAAGCGGGGGACAGGAGCAATCAGCCCCAGCATTTT
cdr3_aa: CASSEAGDRSNQPQHF
clone_size: once
d_call: TRBD1
v_call: TRBV2
j_call: TRBJ1-5

cdr3_nt: TGCGCCAGCAGCTTGGGCGGGACAGACTTGACTGAAGCTTTCTTT
cdr3_aa: CASSLGGTDLTEAFF
clone_size: NA
d_call: TRBD1
v_call: TRBV5-1
j_call: TRBJ1-1

cdr3_nt: TGCGCCAGCAGCTTGGGGGGACCTAGCGGGAGAACCCACGAGCAGTACTTC
cdr3_aa: CASSLGGPSGRTHEQYF
clone_size: once
d_call: TRBD2
v_call: TRBV5-1
j_call: TRBJ2-7

cdr3_nt: TGTGCCAGCAGTTTCTTGGGCCAAGAGACCCAGTACTTC
cdr3_aa: CASSFLGQETQYF
clone_size: NA
d_call: NA
v_call: TRBV28
j_call: TRBJ2-5

cdr3_nt: TGTGCCAGCAGCCAATTCCTCTTGAACACTGAAGCTTTCTTT
cdr3_aa: CASSQFLLNTEAFF
clone_size: NA
d_call: NA
v_call: TRBV7-2
j_call: TRBJ1-1

cdr3_nt: TGTGCCAGCAGTTTAACTAGCGGGAGGCGCTCCTACGAGCAGTACTTC
cdr3_aa: CASSLTSGRRSYEQYF
clone_size: NA
d_call: TRBD2
v_call: TRBV27
j_call: TRBJ2-7

cdr3_nt: TGCGCCAGCAGCCATTCCCCGGGACAGGGTCGCACAGATACGCAGTATTTT
cdr3_aa: CASSHSPGQGRTDTQYF
clone_size: NA
d_call: TRBD1
v_call: TRBV5-1
j_call: TRBJ2-3

cdr3_nt: TGCGCCAGCAGCCAAGGACAGGGCCTTAATGAAAAACTGTTTTTT
cdr3_aa: CASSQGQGLNEKLFF
clone_size: NA
d_call: TRBD1
v_call: TRBV4-1
j_call: TRBJ1-4

cdr3_nt: TGTGCCAGCGCCAGGAGGGGGGCGGTGAACACCGGGGAGCTGTTTTTT
cdr3_aa: CASARRGAVNTGELFF
clone_size: NA
d_call: NA
v_call: TRBV5-6
j_call: TRBJ2-2

cdr3_nt: TGTGCCAGCAGCAGAAACGGACTAGCGGGAGGGTCCAGCACAGATACGCAGTATTTT
cdr3_aa: CASSRNGLAGGSSTDTQYF
clone_size: NA
d_call: TRBD2
v_call: TRBV7-9
j_call: TRBJ2-3

cdr3_nt: TGTGCCAGCAGTTACTCTTCAGGGGACCTTAGCTCACCCCTCCACTTT
cdr3_aa: CASSYSSGDLSSPLHF
clone_size: NA
d_call: NA
v_call: TRBV6-6
j_call: TRBJ1-6

cdr3_nt: TGTGCCAGCAGTTTCCAGACGAACACTGAAGCTTTCTTT
cdr3_aa: CASSFQTNTEAFF
clone_size: NA
d_call: NA
v_call: TRBV7-3
j_call: TRBJ1-1

cdr3_nt: TGTGCCAGCAGACGTCGACAGGAGCCTAACTATGGCTACACCTTC
cdr3_aa: CASRRRQEPNYGYTF
clone_size: few
d_call: NA
v_call: TRBV27
j_call: TRBJ1-2

cdr3_nt: TGTGCCAGCAGTTTAAGGACAGGGGGCGGTAATCAGCCCCAGCATTTT
cdr3_aa: CASSLRTGGGNQPQHF
clone_size: NA
d_call: TRBD1
v_call: TRBV27
j_call: TRBJ1-5

cdr3_nt: TGTGCCAGCAGCTTAAGAACAGGGGGTAAAGGTGAGCAGTTCTTC
cdr3_aa: CASSLRTGGKGEQFF
clone_size: NA
d_call: TRBD1
v_call: TRBV11-3
j_call: TRBJ2-1

cdr3_nt: TGTGCCTGGAGTGTGGGCTTCCAAGAGACCCAGTACTTC
cdr3_aa: CAWSVGFQETQYF
clone_size: NA
d_call: NA
v_call: TRBV30
j_call: TRBJ2-5

cdr3_nt: TGTGCCAGCAGCTCCTCGACAGGGGTCCGGGGGGGTGAGCAGTACTTC
cdr3_aa: CASSSSTGVRGGEQYF
clone_size: NA
d_call: NA
v_call: TRBV5-6
j_call: TRBJ2-7

cdr3_nt: TGTGCCAGCAGATTGACAGGGGAGGGGAACACTGAAGCTTTCTTT
cdr3_aa: CASRLTGEGNTEAFF
clone_size: NA
d_call: TRBD1
v_call: TRBV6-4
j_call: TRBJ1-1

cdr3_nt: TGTGCCAGCAGCTTATTCCATCTTGAGCAGTTCTTC
cdr3_aa: CASSLFHLEQFF
clone_size: once
d_call: NA
v_call: TRBV7-6
j_call: TRBJ2-1

cdr3_nt: TGTGCCAGCAGGACAGGGGGCTCTGGGGCCAACGTCCTGACTTTC
cdr3_aa: CASRTGGSGANVLTF
clone_size: NA
d_call: TRBD1
v_call: TRBV27
j_call: TRBJ2-6

cdr3_nt: TGTGCCATCAGTGAGTCTACAGCGAACTACGAGCAGTACTTC
cdr3_aa: CAISESTANYEQYF
clone_size: few
d_call: NA
v_call: TRBV10-3
j_call: TRBJ2-7

cdr3_nt: TGTGCCAGCAACTTCGCGGGGGGAAACACCATATATTTT
cdr3_aa: CASNFAGGNTIYF
clone_size: NA
d_call: NA
v_call: TRBV28
j_call: TRBJ1-3

cdr3_nt: TGCAGCGTTGAGAGCTTCGGACACCAGTACCAAGAGACCCAGTACTTC
cdr3_aa: CSVESFGHQYQETQYF
clone_size: NA
d_call: NA
v_call: TRBV29-1
j_call: TRBJ2-5

cdr3_nt: TGTGCCAGCACCTTCCGGACAGGGGGCTCAGAGACCCAGTACTTC
cdr3_aa: CASTFRTGGSETQYF
clone_size: NA
d_call: TRBD1
v_call: TRBV5-6
j_call: TRBJ2-5

cdr3_nt: TGTGCCAGCAATACGCTACAGAGCGGGAGGGAGAGCACAGATACGCAGTATTTT
cdr3_aa: CASNTLQSGRESTDTQYF
clone_size: NA
d_call: TRBD2
v_call: TRBV28
j_call: TRBJ2-3

cdr3_nt: TGTGCCAGCAGTGAAATCCCTAGCGGTGAGCAGTACTTC
cdr3_aa: CASSEIPSGEQYF
clone_size: NA
d_call: TRBD2
v_call: TRBV6-4
j_call: TRBJ2-7

cdr3_nt: TGTGCCAGCAGCTTAGCTTCCCCTAGCGGGGCCTACGAGCAGTACTTC
cdr3_aa: CASSLASPSGAYEQYF
clone_size: NA
d_call: TRBD2
v_call: TRBV7-2
j_call: TRBJ2-7

cdr3_nt: TGTGCCATCAGTGAGTTTGGGCGGGAGGCGAACAATGAGCAGTTCTTC
cdr3_aa: CAISEFGREANNEQFF
clone_size: NA
d_call: TRBD2
v_call: TRBV10-3
j_call: TRBJ2-1

cdr3_nt: TGTGCCAGCAGTGAATATATCGGTGGCTCCTACGAGCAGTACTTC
cdr3_aa: CASSEYIGGSYEQYF
clone_size: NA
d_call: NA
v_call: TRBV25-1
j_call: TRBJ2-7

cdr3_nt: TGTGCCAGCCTTTTACAGGGGGGCGGGGGGGAGACCCAGTACTTC
cdr3_aa: CASLLQGGGGETQYF
clone_size: once
d_call: NA
v_call: TRBV5-6
j_call: TRBJ2-5

cdr3_nt: TGTGCCAGCAGTCGGACGACAGATTATCAGCCCCAGCATTTT
cdr3_aa: CASSRTTDYQPQHF
clone_size: NA
d_call: NA
v_call: TRBV6-5
j_call: TRBJ1-5

cdr3_nt: TGCGCCAGCAGCTTGGGGAACTCTGGAAACACCATATATTTT
cdr3_aa: CASSLGNSGNTIYF
clone_size: NA
d_call: NA
v_call: TRBV5-1
j_call: TRBJ1-3

cdr3_nt: TGTGCCAGTAGTATAGATTGGACAGTCAACGAGCAGTACTTC
cdr3_aa: CASSIDWTVNEQYF
clone_size: NA
d_call: NA
v_call: TRBV19
j_call: TRBJ2-7

cdr3_nt: TGTGCCAGCAGGACAGGTTATGGCTACACCTTC
cdr3_aa: CASRTGYGYTF
clone_size: once
d_call: NA
v_call: TRBV6-1
j_call: TRBJ1-2

cdr3_nt: TGTGCCAGCAGTGAAATCTACGAGCAGTACTTC
cdr3_aa: CASSEIYEQYF
clone_size: NA
d_call: NA
v_call: TRBV25-1
j_call: TRBJ2-7

cdr3_nt: TGTGCCTGGAGGGACCCGGGACAGAATTCACCCCTCCACTTT
cdr3_aa: CAWRDPGQNSPLHF
clone_size: NA
d_call: TRBD1
v_call: TRBV30
j_call: TRBJ1-6

cdr3_nt: TGTGCCAGTAGTTTGCTAGCGGGTTTCTCCTACAATGAGCAGTTCTTC
cdr3_aa: CASSLLAGFSYNEQFF
clone_size: once
d_call: TRBD2
v_call: TRBV19
j_call: TRBJ2-1

cdr3_nt: TGTGCCAGCAGTTACGGGACCACATTTATGAACACTGAAGCTTTCTTT
cdr3_aa: CASSYGTTFMNTEAFF
clone_size: NA
d_call: NA
v_call: TRBV6-5
j_call: TRBJ1-1

cdr3_nt: TGTGCCAGCAGCTTTCTAGCGGGAGGCGAGCAGTACTTC
cdr3_aa: CASSFLAGGEQYF
clone_size: NA
d_call: TRBD2
v_call: TRBV7-6
j_call: TRBJ2-7

cdr3_nt: TGCGCCAGCAGCCAAGAGGGGGGGGTGGTGGTCTATGGCTACACCTTC
cdr3_aa: CASSQEGGVVVYGYTF
clone_size: NA
d_call: NA
v_call: TRBV4-1
j_call: TRBJ1-2

cdr3_nt: TGTGCCAGCAGCCCCGACAGGCTAGCCAAAAACATTCAGTACTTC
cdr3_aa: CASSPDRLAKNIQYF
clone_size: NA
d_call: NA
v_call: TRBV7-2
j_call: TRBJ2-4

cdr3_nt: TGTGCCAGCAGTTACTCACGCGATCAGCCCCAGCATTTT
cdr3_aa: CASSYSRDQPQHF
clone_size: NA
d_call: NA
v_call: TRBV6-6
j_call: TRBJ1-5

cdr3_nt: TGTGCCAGCAGCCACACCGGGGGACAGGGGGCAGGGGAGCAGTACTTC
cdr3_aa: CASSHTGGQGAGEQYF
clone_size: few
d_call: TRBD1
v_call: TRBV5-5
j_call: TRBJ2-7

cdr3_nt: TGCGCCAGCAGCGTGACTAGCGGGAAAGAGACCCAGTACTTC
cdr3_aa: CASSVTSGKETQYF
clone_size: NA
d_call: TRBD2
v_call: TRBV5-1
j_call: TRBJ2-5

cdr3_nt: TGTGCCAGCAACAGGGGGCTTTCAGATACGCAGTATTTT
cdr3_aa: CASNRGLSDTQYF
clone_size: NA
d_call: TRBD1
v_call: TRBV5-4
j_call: TRBJ2-3

cdr3_nt: TGCGCCAGCAGCTCACGGGGCTCTGGAAACACCATATATTTT
cdr3_aa: CASSSRGSGNTIYF
clone_size: NA
d_call: NA
v_call: TRBV5-1
j_call: TRBJ1-3

cdr3_nt: TGCGCCAGCAGCCAAGGTGGACAGTTGGAATACTATGGCTACACCTTC
cdr3_aa: CASSQGGQLEYYGYTF
clone_size: NA
d_call: NA
v_call: TRBV4-1
j_call: TRBJ1-2

cdr3_nt: TGTGCCTCCCGGAGCAGGGGGCAAGGCAATCAGCCCCAGCATTTT
cdr3_aa: CASRSRGQGNQPQHF
clone_size: NA
d_call: NA
v_call: TRBV21-1
j_call: TRBJ1-5